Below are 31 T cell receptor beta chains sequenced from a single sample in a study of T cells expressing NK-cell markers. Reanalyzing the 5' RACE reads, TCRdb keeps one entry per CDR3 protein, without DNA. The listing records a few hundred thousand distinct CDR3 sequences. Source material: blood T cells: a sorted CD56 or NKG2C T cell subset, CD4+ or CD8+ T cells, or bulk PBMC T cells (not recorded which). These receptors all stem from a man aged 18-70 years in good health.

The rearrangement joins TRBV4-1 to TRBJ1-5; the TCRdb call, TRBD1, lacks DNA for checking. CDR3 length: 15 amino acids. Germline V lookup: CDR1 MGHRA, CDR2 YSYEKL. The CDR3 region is CASSQSDRVGQPQHF.

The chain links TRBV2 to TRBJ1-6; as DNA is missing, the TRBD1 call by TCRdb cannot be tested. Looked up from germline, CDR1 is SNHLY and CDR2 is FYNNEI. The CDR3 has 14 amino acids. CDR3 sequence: CASRRDRGQSPLHF.

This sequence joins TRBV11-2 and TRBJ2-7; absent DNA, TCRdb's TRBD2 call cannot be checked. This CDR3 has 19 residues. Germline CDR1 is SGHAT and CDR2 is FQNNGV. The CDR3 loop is CASSYIGGATKSRDYEQYF. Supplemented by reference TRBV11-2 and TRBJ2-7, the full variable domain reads EAGVAQSPRYKIIEKRQSVAFWCNPISGHATLYWYQQILGQGPKLLIQFQNNGVVDDSQLPKDRFSAERLKGVDSTLKIQPAKLEDSAVYLCASSYIGGATKSRDYEQYFGPGTRLTVT.

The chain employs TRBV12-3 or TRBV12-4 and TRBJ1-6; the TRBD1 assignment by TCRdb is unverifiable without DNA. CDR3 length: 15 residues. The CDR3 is CASSSDAPRNSPLHF.

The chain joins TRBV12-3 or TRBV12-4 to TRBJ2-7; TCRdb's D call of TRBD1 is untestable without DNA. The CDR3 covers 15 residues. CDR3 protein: CASSLITGTGREQYF.

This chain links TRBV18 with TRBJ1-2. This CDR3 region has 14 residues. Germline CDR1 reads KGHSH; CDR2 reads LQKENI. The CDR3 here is CASADGFGNYGYTF. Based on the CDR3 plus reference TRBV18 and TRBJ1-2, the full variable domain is NAGVMQNPRHLVRRRGQEARLRCSPMKGHSHVYWYRQLPEEGLKFMVYLQKENIIDESGMPKERFSAEFPKEGPSILRIQQVVRGDSAAYFCASADGFGNYGYTFGSGTRLTVV.

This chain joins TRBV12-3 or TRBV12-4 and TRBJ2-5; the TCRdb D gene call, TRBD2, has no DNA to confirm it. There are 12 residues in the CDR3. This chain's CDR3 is CASLGSSETQYF.

The CDR3 spells CASSLRVRGEKLFF. The rearrangement joins TRBV12-3 or TRBV12-4 to TRBJ1-4; as DNA is missing, the TRBD1 call by TCRdb cannot be tested. CDR3 size: 14 residues.

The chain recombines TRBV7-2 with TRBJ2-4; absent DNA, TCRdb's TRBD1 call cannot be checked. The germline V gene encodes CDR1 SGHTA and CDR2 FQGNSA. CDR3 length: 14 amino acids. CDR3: CASSLESSRGIQYF.

CDR3 sequence reads: CASRTDLGQYF. V gene TRBV2 combines with J gene TRBJ2-7. This CDR3 is built from 11 residues. CDR1 SNHLY and CDR2 FYNNEI come from the germline V gene. Together with reference TRBV2 and TRBJ2-7, the CDR3 gives the full variable domain: EPEVTQTPSHQVTQMGQEVILRCVPISNHLYFYWYRQILGQKVEFLVSFYNNEISEKSEIFDDQFSVERPDGSNFTLKIRSTKLEDSAMYFCASRTDLGQYFGPGTRLTVT.

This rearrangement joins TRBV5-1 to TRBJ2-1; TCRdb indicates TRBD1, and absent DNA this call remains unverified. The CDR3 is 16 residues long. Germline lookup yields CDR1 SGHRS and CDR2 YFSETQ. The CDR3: CASSLKTGTGDNEQFF.

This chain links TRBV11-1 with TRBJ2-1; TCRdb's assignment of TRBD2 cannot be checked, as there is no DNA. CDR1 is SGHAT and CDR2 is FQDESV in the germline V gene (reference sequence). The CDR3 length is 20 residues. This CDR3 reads CASSLVAKMSPTSGDNEQFF.

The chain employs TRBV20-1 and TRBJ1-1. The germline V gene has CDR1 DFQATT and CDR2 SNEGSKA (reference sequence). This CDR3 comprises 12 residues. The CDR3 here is CSAAPQVTEAFF.

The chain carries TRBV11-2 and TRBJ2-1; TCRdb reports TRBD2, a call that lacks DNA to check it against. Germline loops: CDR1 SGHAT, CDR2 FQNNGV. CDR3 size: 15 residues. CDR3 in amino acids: CASSPTSGGNNEQFF.

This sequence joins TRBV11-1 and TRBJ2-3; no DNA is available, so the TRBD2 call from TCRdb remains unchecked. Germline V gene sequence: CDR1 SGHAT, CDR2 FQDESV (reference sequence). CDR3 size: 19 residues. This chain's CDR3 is CASSSRTSGGAVSADTQYF. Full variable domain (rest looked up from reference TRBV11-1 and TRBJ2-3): EAEVAQSPRYKITEKSQAVAFWCDPISGHATLYWYRQILGQGPELLVQFQDESVVDDSQLPKDRFSAERLKGVDSTLKIQPAELGDSAMYLCASSSRTSGGAVSADTQYFGPGTRLTVL.

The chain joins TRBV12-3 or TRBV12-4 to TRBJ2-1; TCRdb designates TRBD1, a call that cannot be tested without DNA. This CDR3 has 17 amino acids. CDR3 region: CASSLYRVPSKGSEQFF.

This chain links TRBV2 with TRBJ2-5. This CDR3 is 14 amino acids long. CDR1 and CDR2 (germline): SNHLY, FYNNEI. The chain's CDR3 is CASSHLGVKETQYF.

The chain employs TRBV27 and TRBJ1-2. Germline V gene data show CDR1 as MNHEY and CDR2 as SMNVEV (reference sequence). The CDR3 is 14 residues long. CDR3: CASSLFVGVGGYTF.

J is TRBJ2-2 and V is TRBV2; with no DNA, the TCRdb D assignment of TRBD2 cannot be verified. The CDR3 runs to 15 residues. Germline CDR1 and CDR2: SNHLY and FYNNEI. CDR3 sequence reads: CASKPRDFGTGELFF.

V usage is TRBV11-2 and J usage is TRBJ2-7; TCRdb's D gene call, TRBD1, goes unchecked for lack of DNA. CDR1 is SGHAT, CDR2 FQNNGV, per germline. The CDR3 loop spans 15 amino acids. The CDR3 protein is CASSLGGGRSYEQYF.

CDR3 protein: CSARGYQGSYNEQFF. The chain combines TRBV20-1 with TRBJ2-1. CDR3 size: 15 residues. Germline V lookup: CDR1 DFQATT, CDR2 SNEGSKA (reference sequence).

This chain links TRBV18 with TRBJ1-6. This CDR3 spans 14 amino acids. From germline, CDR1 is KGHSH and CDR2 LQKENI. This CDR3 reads CASSPESNNSPLHF. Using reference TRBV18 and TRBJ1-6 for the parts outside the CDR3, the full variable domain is NAGVMQNPRHLVRRRGQEARLRCSPMKGHSHVYWYRQLPEEGLKFMVYLQKENIIDESGMPKERFSAEFPKEGPSILRIQQVVRGDSAAYFCASSPESNNSPLHFGNGTRLTVT.

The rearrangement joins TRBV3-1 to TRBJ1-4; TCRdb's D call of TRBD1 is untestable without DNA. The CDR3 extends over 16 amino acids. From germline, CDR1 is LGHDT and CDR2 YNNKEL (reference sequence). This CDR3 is CASSQLGTRTNEKLFF.

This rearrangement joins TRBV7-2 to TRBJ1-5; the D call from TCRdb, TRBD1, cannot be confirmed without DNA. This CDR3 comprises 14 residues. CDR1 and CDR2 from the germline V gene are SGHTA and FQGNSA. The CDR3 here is CASSFKGGNQPQHF.

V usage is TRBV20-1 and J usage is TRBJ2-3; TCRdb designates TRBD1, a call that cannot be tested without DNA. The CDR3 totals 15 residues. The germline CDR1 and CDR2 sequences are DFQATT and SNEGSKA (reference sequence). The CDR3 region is CSARRIGGVTDTQYF.

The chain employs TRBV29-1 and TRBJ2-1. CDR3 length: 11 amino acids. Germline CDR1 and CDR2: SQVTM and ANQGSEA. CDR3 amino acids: CSVAWYNEQFF.

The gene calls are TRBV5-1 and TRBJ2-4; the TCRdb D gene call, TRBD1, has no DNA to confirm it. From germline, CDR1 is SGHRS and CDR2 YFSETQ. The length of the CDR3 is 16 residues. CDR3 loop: CASSRTPGTGGDIQYF.

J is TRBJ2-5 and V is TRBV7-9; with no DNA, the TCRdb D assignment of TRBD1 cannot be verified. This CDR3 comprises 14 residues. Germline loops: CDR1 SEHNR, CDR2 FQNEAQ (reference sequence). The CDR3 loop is CASSNPPVQETQYF.

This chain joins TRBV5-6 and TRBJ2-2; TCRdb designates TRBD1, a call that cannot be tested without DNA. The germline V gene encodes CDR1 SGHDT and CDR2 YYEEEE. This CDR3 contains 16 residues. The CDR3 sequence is CASSALGDSSPGELFF.

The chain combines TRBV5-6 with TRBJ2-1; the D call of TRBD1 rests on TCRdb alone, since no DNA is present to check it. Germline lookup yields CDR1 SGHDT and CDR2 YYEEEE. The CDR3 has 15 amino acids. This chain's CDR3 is CASSSTWTGNNEQFF.

The CDR3 region is CASSLSAGRVDEQYF. The chain links TRBV5-1 to TRBJ2-7; TCRdb's D call, TRBD2, is unchecked because there is no DNA. This CDR3 is 15 amino acids long. In germline, CDR1 is SGHRS, CDR2 YFSETQ.